This note documents a single T cell receptor beta chain sequence. The antigen is unknown. Within the sample, other DNA sequences also encode this same CDR3. These data belong to a study of shared clonotypes between healthy human individuals. Study in general: For every donor, three CD4 naive, three CD4 memory, two CD8 naive and one CD8 memory plates were used.

Measured with immunoSEQ multiplex PCR; TCRdb has only the in-frame clones, and not every one. The sample yields some 2,400,000 clones, 90% to 96% seen once. Study results and limitations: Non-shared clonotypes were found to have lower generation probabilities than the clonotypes that were shared by all four of the sorted-subset donors. Among donors, the sharing of clonotypes was expected to be influenced by sequencing depth.

With 5 bases removed from V and 3 bases from J, the gap between germline ends came to 10 bases. CDR1 and CDR2 from the germline V gene are SEHNR and FQNEAQ (reference sequence). This CDR3 has 13 amino acids. The rearrangement uses TRBV7-9 and TRBJ1-2; D may be TRBD1 (6 bases). The sequence was obtained from a man between 18 and 29 years old in good health. The sequenced material came from naive CD4+ T cells sorted from blood. The subset was: CD45RA+ positively selected. CDR3 nucleotides: TGTGCCAGCAGCCTAGGGGGGGACTATGGCTACACCTTC. Residues: CASSLGGDYGYTF.